This is a list of T cell receptor beta chains from one sample in a study of blood T cell repertoires in COVID-19. Here immunoSEQ multiplex PCR was the method, and the copy in TCRdb shows in-frame clones only, minus some. The table records fewer than 150,000 clones, about 88% of them present only once. The sequenced sample was peripheral blood. These receptors were taken from a human donor in a cohort sampled during active COVID-19. Both conserved end residues are part of each CDR3. The D gene is left open where the match is weak. Clone size is given for some rows only: seen once, a few or many times, or a class if the clone is expanded.

D gene	clone size	V gene	J gene	CDR3 DNA	CDR3 protein
-	few	TRBV5-4	TRBJ1-1	TGTGCCAGCAGCCTATATGTGAACACTGAAGCTTTCTTT	CASSLYVNTEAFF
-	-	TRBV27	TRBJ2-7	TGTGCCAGCAGCCGGGATTGGGCCGGGGACGAGCAGTACTTC	CASSRDWAGDEQYF
-	-	TRBV10-3	TRBJ2-7	TGTGCCATCAGAAAACAGGGATCCTACGAGCAGTACTTC	CAIRKQGSYEQYF
TRBD2	-	TRBV25-1	TRBJ2-1	TGTGCCAGCAGTGAGCCCAGCGGGAGGGCCTACAATGAGCAGTTCTTC	CASSEPSGRAYNEQFF
TRBD2	-	TRBV3-1/TRBV3-2	TRBJ2-3	TGTGCCAGCAGCCCGGGACTAGCGGGAGGAGGAGATACGCAGTATTTT	CASSPGLAGGGDTQYF
-	-	TRBV19	TRBJ2-2	TGTGCCAGTAGTCGAGACTTAGCGGTCAGGACCGGGGAGCTGTTTTTT	CASSRDLAVRTGELFF
-	-	TRBV5-4	TRBJ2-2	TGTGCCAGCAGCCGGACAGCGCTGAACACCGGGGAGCTGTTTTTT	CASSRTALNTGELFF
TRBD1	-	TRBV5-1	TRBJ1-1	TGCGCCAGCAGCTCGAACTCTGACAGGGGGTACACTGAAGCTTTCTTT	CASSSNSDRGYTEAFF
TRBD1	-	TRBV3-1/TRBV3-2	TRBJ2-3	TGTGCCAGCAGCGGGACAGGAGGCACAGATACGCAGTATTTT	CASSGTGGTDTQYF
TRBD2	-	TRBV7-9	TRBJ2-1	TGTGCCAGCAGCTTAATTCGCGGGGGTTACCCCGATGAGCAGTTCTTC	CASSLIRGGYPDEQFF
TRBD2	-	TRBV7-2	TRBJ2-1	TGTGCCAGCAGCTTAGATAGCGGGGGGGACAATGAGCAGTTCTTC	CASSLDSGGDNEQFF
-	-	TRBV28	TRBJ1-5	TGTGCCAGCAGTCAAGACACTCTCAATCAGCCCCAGCATTTT	CASSQDTLNQPQHF
-	-	TRBV12-3/TRBV12-4	TRBJ2-3	TGTGCCAGCAGTTCACGACTAGACACGCAGTATTTT	CASSSRLDTQYF
-	many	TRBV4-1	TRBJ2-7	TGCGCCAGCAGTCCCCAGGGCAGCGTCAAGGCGTACGAGCAGTACTTC	CASSPQGSVKAYEQYF
TRBD1	-	TRBV11-2	TRBJ2-1	TGTGCCAGCAGCTTAGACCGTCTCGAGGGGACAGGGATACAAGTTCAGTTCTTC	CASSLDRLEGTGIQVQFF
TRBD1	-	TRBV5-1	TRBJ1-3	TGCGCCAGCCAACGGTGGACAGGGGGGACTAGCTCTGGAAACACCATATATTTT	CASQRWTGGTSSGNTIYF
TRBD1	once	TRBV6-6	TRBJ1-3	TGTGCCAGCAGTTACTCGGTCAGGGGGCCTGGAAACACCATATATTTT	CASSYSVRGPGNTIYF
-	few	TRBV6-6	TRBJ2-6	TGTGCCAGCAGTCCGACAGGCTCCACCTCTGGGGCCAACGTCCTGACTTTC	CASSPTGSTSGANVLTF
-	-	TRBV14	TRBJ1-2	TGTGCCAGCAGCCGAAACTCCAGACAGGCCAGCTATGGCTACACCTTC	CASSRNSRQASYGYTF
-	-	TRBV4-1	TRBJ1-6	TGCGCCAGCAGCCATTCCATCGGACTAGATAATTCACCCCTCCACTTT	CASSHSIGLDNSPLHF
-	-	TRBV18	TRBJ1-1	TGTGCCAGCTCACGGGAGCTTGAAGCTTTCTTT	CASSRELEAFF
TRBD2	-	TRBV2	TRBJ2-7	TGTGCCAGCAGTGATAAGGGACTAGCGGGAGCTCGGTTTTACGAGCAGTACTTC	CASSDKGLAGARFYEQYF
TRBD1	-	TRBV18	TRBJ1-3	TGTGCCAGCTCACCAACTGTCGGGACAGGGCTAAACACCATATATTTT	CASSPTVGTGLNTIYF
-	-	TRBV6-5	TRBJ2-7	TGTGCCAGCAGTTACTCCTACAGGGAAACCTACGAGCAGTACTTC	CASSYSYRETYEQYF
-	-	TRBV25-1	TRBJ1-1	TGTGCCAGCAGTGAATGGGGAGCCGGTTTTTCTGAAGCTTTCTTT	CASSEWGAGFSEAFF
-	-	TRBV5-1	TRBJ2-7	TGCGCCAGCAGCGTTGTACAGGGCTACGAGCAGTACTTC	CASSVVQGYEQYF
TRBD1	-	TRBV28	TRBJ2-3	TGTGCCAGCAGTTTATACAGGGGGAGGGATACGCAGTATTTT	CASSLYRGRDTQYF
-	-	TRBV30	TRBJ1-2	TGTGCCTGGAGTGCGACAGGAACGTTGGGCTACACCTTC	CAWSATGTLGYTF
-	-	TRBV3-1/TRBV3-2	TRBJ2-3	TGTGCCAGCAGCCAAGATGAGAGCACAGATACGCAGTATTTT	CASSQDESTDTQYF
-	-	TRBV5-1	TRBJ2-1	TGCGCCAGCAGCTTGGCCGGGGGTAACGCCTACAATGAGCAGTTCTTC	CASSLAGGNAYNEQFF
TRBD1	-	TRBV6-5	TRBJ2-1	TGTGCCAGCAGTTTACGTACCACAGGGGGACACGATGAGCAGTTCTTC	CASSLRTTGGHDEQFF
TRBD1	-	TRBV14	TRBJ2-1	TGTGCCAGCAGCCAACGTCGGACAGGGGGCAAGAATGAGCAGTTCTTC	CASSQRRTGGKNEQFF
-	-	TRBV5-5	TRBJ2-1	TGTGCCAGCAGCTTCGGCACAGGGACCTACAATGAGCAGTTCTTC	CASSFGTGTYNEQFF
-	-	TRBV2	TRBJ1-5	TGTGCCAGCAGCCCCGTGGGGGGGCGCAATCAGCCCCAGCATTTT	CASSPVGGRNQPQHF
-	-	TRBV28	TRBJ2-5	TGTGCCAGCAGCCCAGACACACCCGGGAAGACCCAGTACTTC	CASSPDTPGKTQYF
-	-	TRBV11-2	TRBJ1-6	TGTGCCAGCAGCTTAAATGAGCGTAATTCACCCCTCCACTTT	CASSLNERNSPLHF